The following is a T cell receptor beta chain sequence with its context. TCRdb re-called the PCR reads via MiXCR. This table has under 55,000 clones, approximately 15% appearing once. The CDR3 length is 15 residues. Germline V gene sequence: CDR1 LGHNA, CDR2 YNFKEQ. V trimming: 3 bases; J trimming: 5 bases; junction bases outside the gene matches: 6. This specimen belongs to a study of metastatic and nonmetastatic thyroid tumors. No patient had received any treatment before thyroid surgery. This clonotype was sampled from a female donor with papillary thyroid cancer or a benign thyroid nodule (not recorded which). Some clones in this sample may be carry-over from other donors' samples. The sample taken for sequencing was blood. The V and J genes are TRBV4-2 and TRBJ2-5; 10 bases match TRBD1. The CDR3 DNA reads as TGTGCCAGCAGCCACGGACAGGGGGGGAGGGAGACCCAGTACTTC. Protein sequence: CASSHGQGGRETQYF.